These 27 T cell receptor beta chains came from one sample sequenced in a study of T cells in Graves' hyperthyroidism and ophthalmopathy. Amplified regions were TCR beta CDR3 sequences from RNA transcripts. When the TCR CDR3 underwent first-round RT-PCR, the HTBI primer set was used. MiXCR was run by TCRdb on the multiplex PCR reads, yielding one entry per CDR3 protein. The table shows about 360,000 distinct CDR3 sequences, with roughly 19% occurring only once. Input material: blood. These receptors came from a woman under 30 with Graves' hyperthyroidism.

The sample holds a few counts of this clonotype. The chain employs TRBV28 and TRBJ2-5; 8 bases map to TRBD2. CDR1 MDHEN and CDR2 SYDVKM come from the germline V gene. The J segment lost 2 bases and the V segment lost 11 bases, leaving 10 bases of the junction unmatched. The CDR3 is made up of 14 amino acids. The CDR3 DNA reads TGTGCCGCCCACCCGGGGGGGCGACAAGAGACCCAGTACTTC. This sequence encodes CAAHPGGRQETQYF.

This clonotype was recorded many times. DNA of the CDR3: TGTGCCAGCAGTGAACTCTACACCGGGGAGCTGTTTTTT. It encodes CASSELYTGELFF. This chain uses TRBV2 with TRBJ2-2; D gene unclear. This CDR3 comprises 13 residues. Trimming removed 2 bases from V and 3 bases from J, with 4 bases in between. Per the germline V gene, CDR1 is SNHLY and CDR2 is FYNNEI.

In its sample, this clonotype was seen many times. The rearrangement joins TRBV12-3 or TRBV12-4 to TRBJ2-7, with TRBD1 matching 10 bases. This CDR3 is 13 amino acids long. Trimming cost V 5 bases and J 9 bases; bases outside gene matches: 7. CDR3 in amino acids: CASSEGTGVGQYF. In nucleotides, the CDR3 is TGTGCCAGCAGTGAGGGGACAGGGGTAGGGCAGTACTTC.

The rearrangement uses TRBV2 and TRBJ2-6; D gene uncertain. Germline CDR1 SNHLY, CDR2 FYNNEI. V was shortened by 4 bases and J by 0 bases, with 10 bases between the two germline ends. CDR3 size: 16 residues. The CDR3 DNA follows: TGTGCCAGCAGTGGGTGGCTCAACTCTGGGGCCAACGTCCTGACTTTC. The encoded protein is CASSGWLNSGANVLTF.

This clonotype was counted at least ten times. V usage is TRBV12-3 or TRBV12-4 and J usage is TRBJ2-5; D may be TRBD1 (6 bases). V shed 6 bases and J shed 5 bases, with 16 bases lying between them. The CDR3 sequence is 14 residues long. The CDR3 DNA sequence: TGTGCCAGCAGGGACCGACTAAGGGGGGAGACCCAGTACTTC. Translating gives CASRDRLRGETQYF.

Ten or more counts support this clonotype. At one of its ends the junction is not consistent with the germline gene, which may arise from a read error. The rearrangement joins TRBV13 to TRBJ2-7; tentative D call: TRBD1 (6 bases). CDR3 size: 16 residues. CDR1 is PRHDT, CDR2 FYEKMQ, per germline (reference sequence). Here the CDR3 DNA reads TGTGCCAGCAGCCTAGGAGTTAGACAGGTCTCCTACGAGCAGTACTTC. It yields the protein CASSLGVRQVSYEQYF. The whole variable domain, remainder taken from reference TRBV13 and TRBJ2-7, is AAGVIQSPRHLIKEKRETATLKCYPIPRHDTVYWYQQGPGQDPQFLISFYEKMQSDKGSIPDRFSAQQFSDYHSELNMSSLELGDSALYFCASSLGVRQVSYEQYFGPGTRLTVT.

This clonotype was counted at least ten times. V gene TRBV6-5 combines with J gene TRBJ1-3; D gene uncertain. The germline V and J ends were trimmed by 2 bases and 0 bases, with 11 bases remaining between them. Per germline, CDR1 MNHEY and CDR2 SVGAGI. CDR3 length: 16 residues. In DNA, the CDR3 is TGTGCCAGCAGTTACGGCCTCCCTTTCTCTGGAAACACCATATATTTT. Amino acids: CASSYGLPFSGNTIYF.

This clonotype has ten or more counts. This chain uses TRBV2 with TRBJ2-7; the D gene is possibly TRBD1 (6 bases). Germline V gives CDR1 SNHLY, CDR2 FYNNEI. V shed 8 bases and J shed 3 bases, with 11 bases lying between them. The CDR3 contains 12 residues. CDR3 coding DNA: TGTGCCAGCCGTGGGGGCAGCTACGAGCAGTACTTC. Amino acids: CASRGGSYEQYF.

This clonotype was recorded at least ten times. The gene calls are TRBV12-3 or TRBV12-4 and TRBJ1-5, with 7 positions matching TRBD1. The CDR3 is 17 residues long. The V gene end was trimmed by 2 bases and the J gene end by 2 bases; junction bases not matched to a gene: 9. The CDR3 DNA follows: TGTGCCAGCAGTTTAAGTCCCGGGCAGGGGGGCAATCAGCCCCAGCATTTT. Amino acids: CASSLSPGQGGNQPQHF.

This clonotype has at least ten counts. The chain combines TRBV12-3 or TRBV12-4 with TRBJ2-7; D is unresolved. V was shortened by 3 bases and J by 0 bases, with 12 bases between the two germline ends. The CDR3 has 15 residues. The CDR3 here is CASSLAGGSSYEQYF. CDR3 in DNA: TGTGCCAGCAGTTTGGCAGGCGGAAGCTCCTACGAGCAGTACTTC.

This clonotype was counted ten times or more. The chain combines TRBV27 with TRBJ2-7, with D unresolved. This CDR3 region has 12 residues. Trimming removed 3 bases from V and 9 bases from J, with 12 bases in between. Germline values: CDR1 MNHEY, CDR2 SMNVEV (reference sequence). The CDR3 loop reads CASSFVRGPQYF. CDR3 bases: TGTGCCAGCAGTTTCGTTCGTGGACCGCAGTACTTC.

At least ten counts were recorded for this clonotype. The chain couples TRBV7-2 to TRBJ2-7; TRBD2 matches 9 bases. V lost 1 base to trimming and J lost 7 bases; unmatched junction nucleotides: 5. The CDR3 spans 14 residues. CDR1 and CDR2 from the germline V gene are SGHTA and FQGNSA. The CDR3 protein is CASSLDAGGREQYF. The CDR3 nucleotides are TGTGCCAGCAGCTTAGATGCGGGGGGGCGGGAGCAGTACTTC.

The chain couples TRBV28 to TRBJ1-5; tentatively, D is TRBD1 (5 bases). CDR3 length: 14 residues. CDR1 is MDHEN, CDR2 SYDVKM, per germline. Trimming stripped 1 base from V and 6 bases from J, with 10 bases between. DNA of the CDR3: TGTGCCAGCAGTTTATTGGGGGAGGGTCAGCCCCAGCATTTT. This sequence encodes CASSLLGEGQPQHF.

The chain combines TRBV13 with TRBJ1-3; D is ambiguous. CDR3 size: 19 residues. Trimming cost V 0 bases and J 0 bases, with 18 bases left between them. Germline CDR1 reads PRHDT; CDR2 reads FYEKMQ (reference sequence). DNA for the CDR3: TGTGCCAGCAGCTTAGGCGGGTGGGAGACTGTTAGCTCTGGAAACACCATATATTTT. Its protein product is CASSLGGWETVSSGNTIYF.

This chain connects TRBV5-1 to TRBJ2-2; the D gene could be TRBD1 or TRBD2 (5 bases each). The length of the CDR3 is 13 residues. Trimming stripped 0 bases from V and 9 bases from J, with 9 bases between. Looked up from germline, CDR1 is SGHRS and CDR2 is YFSETQ. CDR3 coding DNA: TGCGCCAGCAGCTTGGTCGGGGCCTGGGAGCTGTTTTTT. It translates to CASSLVGAWELFF.

This clonotype appeared many times. The rearrangement uses TRBV7-9 and TRBJ2-5, with 7 bases lining up with TRBD1. The CDR3 covers 13 residues. The germline gives CDR1 SEHNR, CDR2 FQNEAQ (reference sequence). With 5 bases clipped from V and 3 bases from J, the junction kept 3 bases outside the gene matches. The CDR3 bases are TGTGCCAGCAGCGCACAGGGGAAAGAGACCCAGTACTTC. The encoded protein is CASSAQGKETQYF.

This clonotype was seen only a few times. The chain uses TRBV20-1 and TRBJ2-7; 9 bases map to TRBD2. The germline gives CDR1 DFQATT, CDR2 SNEGSKA (reference sequence). CDR3 length: 14 amino acids. The V segment lost 6 bases and the J segment 5 bases; nucleotides outside the gene matches: 11. The CDR3 nucleotides are TGCAGTGCGAGTTCCTTAGCGGGGGTCGACGAGCAGTACTTC. Its protein product is CSASSLAGVDEQYF.

The V and J genes are TRBV11-1 and TRBJ1-4; D call uncertain. The CDR3 runs to 15 residues. Trimming cost V 5 bases and J 3 bases, with 13 bases left between them. Looked up from germline, CDR1 is SGHAT and CDR2 is FQDESV (reference sequence). The CDR3 DNA reads as TGTGCCAGCAGCACCTCGGGGAAGGCTAATGAAAAACTGTTTTTT. Encoded protein: CASSTSGKANEKLFF.

This clonotype was recorded at least ten times. The chain employs TRBV28 and TRBJ2-2, with 9 bases fitting TRBD2. The CDR3 runs to 16 residues. Germline loops: CDR1 MDHEN, CDR2 SYDVKM. Losses at the gene ends were 5 bases for V and 6 bases for J; bases not matched to a gene: 10. The CDR3 bases are TGTGCCAGCAGTCCCCATCGACTAGCGGTATCCGGGGAGCTGTTTTTT. Protein product: CASSPHRLAVSGELFF.

The chain recombines TRBV15 with TRBJ1-1; tentatively, D is TRBD1 (5 bases). The CDR3 consists of 14 residues. Germline V lookup: CDR1 LNHNV, CDR2 YYDKDF (reference sequence). The V end was cut by 8 bases, the J end by 1 base, with 14 bases between. Here the CDR3 DNA reads TGTGCCACCCGCCCCTGGGACGAGAACACTGAAGCTTTCTTT. This gives the protein CATRPWDENTEAFF.

Concerning this clonotype: This sequence may be a read error, since a much larger clone differs from it by one base. This chain links TRBV5-1 with TRBJ1-1; the D gene is possibly TRBD1 (5 bases). CDR3 length equals 12 residues. The germline V gene has CDR1 SGHRS and CDR2 YFSETQ. The CDR3, as DNA: TGCGCCAGCAGACAGGACACCACTGAAGCTTGCTTT. Translating gives CASRQDTTEACF. The whole variable domain, remainder taken from reference TRBV5-1 and TRBJ1-1, is KAGVTQTPRYLIKTRGQQVTLSCSPISGHRSVSWYQQTPGQGLQFLFEYFSETQRNKGNFPGRFSGRQFSNSRSEMNVSTLELGDSALYLCASRQDTTEACFGQGTRLTVV.

This clonotype was found a few times. This chain joins TRBV9 and TRBJ2-7, with D possibly called TRBD1 or TRBD2 (5 bases each). CDR1 is SGDLS and CDR2 is YYNGEE in the germline V gene. The germline V and J ends were trimmed by 0 bases and 2 bases, with 9 bases remaining between them. The CDR3 is 14 amino acids. Here the CDR3 reads CASSVAVGAYEQYF. The CDR3 bases are TGTGCCAGCAGCGTAGCAGTGGGGGCCTACGAGCAGTACTTC.

This clonotype appeared a few times. The CDR3 DNA follows: TGTGCCAGTAACCGTGGGGGGGACACCGGGGAGCTGTTTTTT. Translation gives CASNRGGDTGELFF. The rearrangement uses TRBV4-2 and TRBJ2-2; TRBD2 aligns across 7 bases. The CDR3 is made up of 14 amino acids. Germline values: CDR1 LGHNA, CDR2 YNFKEQ. Losses at the gene ends were 9 bases for V and 3 bases for J; bases not matched to a gene: 7.

This clonotype was detected ten times or more. The rearrangement joins TRBV7-2 to TRBJ2-2; 8 nucleotides match TRBD1. V lost 5 bases to trimming and J lost 9 bases; unmatched junction nucleotides: 2. The CDR3 is 12 residues long. In germline, CDR1 is SGHTA, CDR2 FQGNSA. This chain's CDR3 is CASSRTGRELFF. CDR3 sequence (DNA): TGTGCCAGCAGCCGGACAGGGAGGGAGCTGTTTTTT.

This clonotype came up many times. The chain carries TRBV20-1 and TRBJ2-7; 11 positions agree with TRBD2. This CDR3 contains 20 residues. V lost 0 bases to trimming and J lost 3 bases; unmatched junction nucleotides: 19. Germline assignment: CDR1 DFQATT and CDR2 SNEGSKA (reference sequence). The CDR3 loop reads CSARDFLTGTSGRAGYEQYF. For the CDR3, the DNA is TGCAGTGCTAGAGATTTCCTGACCGGGACTAGCGGCCGGGCGGGCTACGAGCAGTACTTC.

This rearrangement joins TRBV12-5 to TRBJ2-5; D unclear. This CDR3 has 13 amino acids. Between the trimmed V and J ends, which lost 7 bases and 5 bases, there was a span of 14 bases. The germline V gene encodes CDR1 LGHNT and CDR2 FRNRAP. This chain's CDR3 is CASAPMGMETQYF. DNA for the CDR3: TGTGCTAGTGCCCCGATGGGGATGGAGACCCAGTACTTC.

J is TRBJ2-2 and V is TRBV6-5; D possibly corresponds to TRBD2 (5 bases). The germline V gene has CDR1 MNHEY and CDR2 SVGAGI. The CDR3 length is 15 residues. Trimming pared 2 bases from V and 2 bases from J, leaving 9 bases between. CDR3 sequence reads: CASSYVRGNTGELFF. The CDR3, as DNA: TGTGCCAGCAGTTACGTTCGGGGAAACACCGGGGAGCTGTTTTTT.